Shown below are 12 T cell receptor beta chains from a single sample sequenced in a study of spatial heterogeneity in lung cancer. Time point indicated: sample taken at primary tumor resection. Whole RNA came from tumor, nontumor lung or frozen PBMC and was sequenced without being sorted. TCRdb recomputed calls from the 5' RACE reads with MiXCR, one row per CDR3 protein. The sample shows some 37,000 distinct CDR3 sequences, 5.2% of them seen only once. Sequencing used PBMCs, obtained at surgery. Receptors originate from a female donor with early-stage non-small cell lung cancer.

Many counts were recorded for this clonotype. The gene calls are TRBV12-3 or TRBV12-4 and TRBJ1-3; no reliable D call. This CDR3 comprises 14 residues. The germline V and J ends were trimmed by 6 bases and 0 bases, with 9 bases remaining between them. The CDR3 sequence is CASSQTDSGNTIYF. The DNA of the CDR3 is TGTGCCAGCAGCCAGACTGACTCTGGAAACACCATATATTTT.

This clonotype has at least ten counts. The chain links TRBV7-2 to TRBJ1-4, with 7 bases matching TRBD1. J was trimmed by 5 bases and V by 5 bases; bases with no gene match: 8. Germline V gives CDR1 SGHTA, CDR2 FQGNSA. This CDR3 has 15 residues. CDR3: CASSPSTGRNEKLFF. The CDR3 DNA follows: TGTGCCAGCAGCCCATCGACAGGGAGGAATGAAAAACTGTTTTTT.

This clonotype was seen at least ten times. The J gene is TRBJ1-2, the V gene TRBV16; no definite D call. The CDR3 spans 15 residues. Germline lookup yields CDR1 KGHSY and CDR2 FQNENV. V lost 8 bases, J lost 4 bases, and 20 bases lay in between. As DNA, the CDR3 is TGTGCCAGCCGCCCGGCGGGGAGGGTTACCTATGGCTACACCTTC. Amino acid sequence: CASRPAGRVTYGYTF.

This clonotype showed up many times. This chain joins TRBV6-2 or TRBV6-3 and TRBJ1-2; a weak D match, TRBD1 (5 bases). The CDR3 length is 14 residues. Trimming shortened V by 5 bases and J by 2 bases, and 12 bases separated the two germline ends. CDR1 is MNHEY and CDR2 is SVGEGT in the germline V gene. CDR3 sequence: CASSVSQGNYGYTF. The DNA of the CDR3 is TGTGCCAGCAGTGTCTCTCAGGGAAACTATGGCTACACCTTC.

This clonotype was found many times. The chain has TRBV7-9 and TRBJ2-3; D perhaps matches TRBD1 (5 bases). The CDR3 is 14 residues long. The V end was cut by 8 bases, the J end by 4 bases, with 16 bases between. Germline V gene data show CDR1 as SEHNR and CDR2 as FQNEAQ (reference sequence). This chain's CDR3 is CASALRGRADTQYF. CDR3 DNA: TGTGCCAGCGCGCTTAGGGGTCGGGCAGATACGCAGTATTTT.

This clonotype came up many times. The genes are TRBV10-3 and TRBJ2-5, with 8 bases fitting TRBD1. V lost 6 bases to trimming and J lost 0 bases; unmatched junction nucleotides: 3. This CDR3 has 14 amino acids. CDR1 and CDR2 from the germline V gene are ENHRY and SYGVKD. CDR3 sequence reads: CAIRVQGDQETQYF. Here the CDR3 DNA reads TGTGCCATCAGGGTACAGGGGGACCAAGAGACCCAGTACTTC.

This clonotype was observed many times. The V gene is TRBV27, the J gene TRBJ2-3; 9 nucleotides align to TRBD2. J gave up 2 bases and V 2 bases, and 5 bases lay outside the gene matches. Germline-derived CDR1 and CDR2 are MNHEY and SMNVEV (reference sequence). The CDR3 length is 16 residues. The CDR3 DNA is TGTGCCAGCAGTTTAGGCCGCGGGAGGGCCACAGATACGCAGTATTTT. This gives the protein CASSLGRGRATDTQYF.

There are many counts of this clonotype. J is TRBJ1-4 and V is TRBV18; D ambiguous. Per the germline V gene, CDR1 is KGHSH and CDR2 is LQKENI. The V end was cut by 0 bases, the J end by 5 bases, with 10 bases between. There are 15 residues in the CDR3. The CDR3 region is CASSPPSQLNEKLFF. DNA of the CDR3: TGTGCCAGCTCACCACCCTCACAATTGAATGAAAAACTGTTTTTT.

This clonotype showed up many times. The chain has TRBV2 and TRBJ2-5; D gene uncertain. CDR3 length equals 15 residues. The germline V gene has CDR1 SNHLY and CDR2 FYNNEI. Trimming took 3 bases from V and 1 from J, leaving 12 bases between them. CDR3 loop: CASSDNSGSQETQYF. In DNA form, the CDR3 reads TGTGCCAGCAGTGACAATTCGGGCTCCCAAGAGACCCAGTACTTC.

This clonotype was seen at least ten times. This chain links TRBV20-1 with TRBJ2-7; TRBD2 matches 9 bases. CDR1 and CDR2 (germline): DFQATT, SNEGSKA (reference sequence). Losses at the gene ends were 3 bases for V and 4 bases for J; bases not matched to a gene: 10. CDR3 length: 15 residues. DNA for the CDR3: TGCAGTGCTAGTTCCTCGCGGGGGGGCCGGTACGAGCAGTACTTC. This gives the protein CSASSSRGGRYEQYF.

Ten or more counts support this clonotype. V gene TRBV5-1 combines with J gene TRBJ1-2; D is ambiguous. The CDR3 covers 15 residues. V was shortened by 0 bases and J by 0 bases, with 9 bases between the two germline ends. Germline-derived CDR1 and CDR2 are SGHRS and YFSETQ. As DNA, the CDR3 is TGCGCCAGCAGCTTGGCCGAGGAGGCTAACTATGGCTACACCTTC. Residues: CASSLAEEANYGYTF.

This clonotype has only a few counts. CDR3 residues: CASRGLSTDTQYF. The CDR3 DNA is TGTGCCAGCCGGGGACTTTCCACAGATACGCAGTATTTT. The V call is TRBV2, the J call TRBJ2-3; D is perhaps TRBD2 (6 bases). The CDR3 extends over 13 amino acids. V shed 8 bases and J shed 2 bases, with 11 bases lying between them. Per the germline V gene, CDR1 is SNHLY and CDR2 is FYNNEI.